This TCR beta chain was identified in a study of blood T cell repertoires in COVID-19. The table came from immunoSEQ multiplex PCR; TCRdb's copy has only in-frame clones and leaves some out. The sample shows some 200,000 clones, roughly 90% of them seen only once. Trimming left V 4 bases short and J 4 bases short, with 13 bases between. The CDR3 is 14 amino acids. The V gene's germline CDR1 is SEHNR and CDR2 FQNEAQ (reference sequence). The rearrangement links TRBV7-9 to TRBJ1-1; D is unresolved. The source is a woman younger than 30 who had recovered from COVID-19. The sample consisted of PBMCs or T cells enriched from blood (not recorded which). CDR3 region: CASSYGLGGTEAFF. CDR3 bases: TGTGCCAGCAGCTATGGGCTCGGAGGCACTGAAGCTTTCTTT.